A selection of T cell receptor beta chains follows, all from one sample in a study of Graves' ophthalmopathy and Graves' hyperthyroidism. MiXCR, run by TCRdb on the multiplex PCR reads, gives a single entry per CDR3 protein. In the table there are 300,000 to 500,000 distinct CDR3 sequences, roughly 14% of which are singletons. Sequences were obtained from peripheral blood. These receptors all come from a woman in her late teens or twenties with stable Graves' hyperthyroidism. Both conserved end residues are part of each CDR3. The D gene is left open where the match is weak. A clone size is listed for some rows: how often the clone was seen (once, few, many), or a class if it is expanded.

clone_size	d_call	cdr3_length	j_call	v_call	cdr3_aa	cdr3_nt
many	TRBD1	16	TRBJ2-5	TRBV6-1	CASWRSGQGVWETQYF	TGTGCCAGCTGGAGATCGGGACAGGGAGTTTGGGAGACCCAGTACTTC
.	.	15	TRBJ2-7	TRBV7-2	CASSLGLARSYEQYF	TGTGCCAGCAGTTTAGGCTTAGCCCGCTCGTACGAGCAGTACTTC
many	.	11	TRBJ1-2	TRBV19	CASSIDLSYTF	TGTGCCAGTAGTATAGATCTTAGCTACACCTTC
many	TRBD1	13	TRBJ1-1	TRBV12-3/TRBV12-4	CASSLSKGARAFF	TGTGCCAGCAGTTTAAGTAAGGGGGCGCGGGCTTTCTTT
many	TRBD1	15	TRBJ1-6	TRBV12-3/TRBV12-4	CASSRPGQAYSPLHF	TGTGCCAGCAGTCGACCGGGACAGGCTTATTCACCCCTCCACTTT
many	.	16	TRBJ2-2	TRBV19	CASSATGRMGTGELFF	TGTGCCAGTAGTGCAACGGGACGTATGGGGACCGGGGAGCTGTTTTTT
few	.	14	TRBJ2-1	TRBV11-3	CASGRDTSYNEQFF	TGTGCCAGCGGGAGGGACACCTCCTACAATGAGCAGTTCTTC
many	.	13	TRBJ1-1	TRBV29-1	CSVERGWNTEAFF	TGCAGCGTTGAACGCGGATGGAACACTGAAGCTTTCTTT
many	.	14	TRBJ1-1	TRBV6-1	CASMEAGADTEAFF	TGTGCCAGCATGGAGGCAGGGGCCGACACTGAAGCTTTCTTT
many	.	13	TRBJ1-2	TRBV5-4	CASSIGQIYGYTF	TGTGCCAGCAGCATCGGACAGATCTATGGCTACACCTTC
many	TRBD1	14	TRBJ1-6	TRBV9	CASSVTGVNSPLHF	TGTGCCAGCAGCGTAACAGGGGTAAATTCACCCCTCCACTTT
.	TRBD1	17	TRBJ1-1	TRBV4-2	CASSHLSLRQGGTEAFF	TGTGCCAGCAGCCATTTAAGCCTCCGACAGGGAGGGACTGAAGCTTTCTTT
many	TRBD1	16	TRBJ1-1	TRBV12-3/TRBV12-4	CASSPHRGTGDTEAFF	TGTGCCAGCAGTCCCCATAGGGGGACAGGGGACACTGAAGCTTTCTTT
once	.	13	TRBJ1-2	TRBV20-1	CSAGDSDSLGYTF	TGCAGTGCTGGAGACTCCGACTCTCTTGGCTACACCTTC
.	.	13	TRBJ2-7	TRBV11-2	CASSSPGKYEQYF	TGTGCCAGCAGCTCCCCGGGCAAGTACGAGCAGTACTTC
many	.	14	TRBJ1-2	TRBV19	CASSIPGTTYGYTF	TGTGCCAGTAGTATCCCCGGGACTACTTATGGCTACACCTTC
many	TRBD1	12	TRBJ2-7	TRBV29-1	CSVGDRNYEQYF	TGCAGCGTTGGGGACAGGAACTACGAGCAGTACTTC
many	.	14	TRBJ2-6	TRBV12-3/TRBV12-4	CASSLGSGANVLTF	TGTGCCAGCAGTTTAGGGTCTGGGGCCAACGTCCTGACTTTC
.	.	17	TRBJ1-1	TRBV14	CASSPLIRQGRRTEAFF	TGTGCCAGCAGCCCCCTAATCCGCCAGGGCCGGCGCACTGAAGCTTTCTTT
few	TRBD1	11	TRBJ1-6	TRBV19	CASSQGQALHF	TGTGCCAGTAGCCAGGGACAGGCACTCCACTTT
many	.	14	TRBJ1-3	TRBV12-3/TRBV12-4	CASRYGGVGNTIYF	TGTGCCAGCAGATACGGGGGCGTTGGAAACACCATATATTTT
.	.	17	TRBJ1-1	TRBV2	CASSEGGTLIMNTEAFF	TGTGCCAGCAGTGAAGGCGGGACATTGATTATGAACACTGAAGCTTTCTTT
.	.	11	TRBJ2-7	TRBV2	CASNGPYDQYF	TGTGCCAGCAATGGTCCCTACGATCAGTACTTC
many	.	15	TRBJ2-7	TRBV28	CASTNRGGRSYEQYF	TGTGCCAGCACCAACAGGGGGGGGCGGAGCTACGAGCAGTACTTC
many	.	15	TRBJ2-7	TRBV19	CASTPVAEGLYEQYF	TGTGCCAGTACCCCTGTAGCCGAGGGCCTCTACGAGCAGTACTTC
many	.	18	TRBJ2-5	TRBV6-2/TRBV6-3	CASSYSKSPAQGQETQYF	TGTGCCAGCAGTTACTCGAAATCCCCGGCGCAGGGCCAAGAGACCCAGTACTTC
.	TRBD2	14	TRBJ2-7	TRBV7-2	CASSSLAVLYEQYF	TGTGCCAGCAGCTCCCTAGCGGTTCTCTACGAGCAGTACTTC
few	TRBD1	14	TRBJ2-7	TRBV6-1	CASSEETGGDEQYF	TGTGCCAGCAGTGAGGAGACAGGGGGCGACGAGCAGTACTTC
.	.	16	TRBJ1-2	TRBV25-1	CASSETGTDSNYGYTF	TGTGCCAGCAGTGAAACCGGGACGGACTCTAACTATGGCTACACCTTC
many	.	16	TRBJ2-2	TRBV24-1	CATSPHGRSNTGELFF	TGTGCCACCAGTCCTCATGGCAGATCGAACACCGGGGAGCTGTTTTTT
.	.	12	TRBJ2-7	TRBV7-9	CASSLLGEGWFF	TGTGCCAGCAGCCTCTTGGGCGAGGGGTGGTTCTTC
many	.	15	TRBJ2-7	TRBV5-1	CASSPGETGSREQYF	TGCGCCAGCAGCCCGGGGGAGACAGGGTCACGCGAGCAGTACTTC
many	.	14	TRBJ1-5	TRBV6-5	CASRGTNLNQPQHF	TGTGCCAGCAGAGGGACAAACCTTAATCAGCCCCAGCATTTT
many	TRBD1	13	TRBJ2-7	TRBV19	CASSDRDLYEQYF	TGTGCCAGTAGTGACAGGGACCTCTACGAGCAGTACTTC
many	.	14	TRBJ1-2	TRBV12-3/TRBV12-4	CASSFGRGFYGYTF	TGTGCCAGCAGTTTCGGGCGGGGATTCTATGGCTACACCTTC
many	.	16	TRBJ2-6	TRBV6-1	CASRVIGGSGANVLTF	TGTGCCAGCAGAGTTATTGGCGGCTCTGGGGCCAACGTCCTGACTTTC
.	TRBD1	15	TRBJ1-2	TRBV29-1	CSVEGQGASNYGYTF	TGCAGCGTTGAGGGACAGGGGGCGTCAAACTATGGCTACACCTTC
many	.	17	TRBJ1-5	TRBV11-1	CASSIDGRSNSNQPQHF	TGTGCCAGCAGCATCGACGGGAGGTCAAATAGCAATCAGCCCCAGCATTTT
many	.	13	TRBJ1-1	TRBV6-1	CASKRGTFTEAFF	TGTGCCAGCAAGAGGGGAACTTTCACTGAAGCTTTCTTT
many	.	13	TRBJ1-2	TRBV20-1	CSAKDLGDYGYTF	TGCAGTGCCAAGGACTTGGGGGATTATGGCTACACCTTC
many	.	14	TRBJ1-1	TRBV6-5	CASSLTAPNTEAFF	TGTGCCAGCAGCTTAACAGCGCCGAACACTGAAGCTTTCTTT
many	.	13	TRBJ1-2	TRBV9	CASSVTSNYGYTF	TGTGCCAGCAGCGTAACGTCCAACTATGGCTACACCTTC
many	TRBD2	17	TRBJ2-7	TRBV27	CASSLYPPLAGAYEQYF	TGTGCCAGCAGTTTATACCCCCCCTTGGCGGGAGCCTACGAGCAGTACTTC
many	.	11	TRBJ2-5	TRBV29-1	CSVGGSETQYF	TGCAGCGTTGGGGGGAGCGAGACCCAGTACTTC
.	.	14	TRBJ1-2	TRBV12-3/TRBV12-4	CASSFSTDLYGYTF	TGTGCCAGCAGTTTCTCGACAGACCTCTATGGCTACACCTTC
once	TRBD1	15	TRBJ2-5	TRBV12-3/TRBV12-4	CASSPRDRAQETQYF	TGTGCCAGCAGTCCCCGGGACAGGGCCCAAGAGACCCAGTACTTC
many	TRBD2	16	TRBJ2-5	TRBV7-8	CASSVPLAGGPKTQYF	TGTGCCAGCAGCGTACCACTAGCGGGGGGGCCAAAGACCCAGTACTTC
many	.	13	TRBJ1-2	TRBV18	CASSVSRDYGYTF	TGTGCCAGCTCGGTCTCGAGAGACTATGGCTACACCTTC
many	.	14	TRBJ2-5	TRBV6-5	CASSYFMYQETQYF	TGTGCCAGCAGTTACTTTATGTACCAAGAGACCCAGTACTTC
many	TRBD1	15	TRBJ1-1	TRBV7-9	CASSLDRGVSTEAFF	TGTGCCAGCAGCTTAGACAGGGGGGTTTCCACTGAAGCTTTCTTT
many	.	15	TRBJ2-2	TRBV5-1	CASSFQDGNTGELFF	TGCGCCAGCAGCTTCCAGGACGGGAACACCGGGGAGCTGTTTTTT
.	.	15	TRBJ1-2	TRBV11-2	CASSLGPFGGHGYTF	TGTGCCAGCAGCTTAGGACCGTTTGGGGGACATGGCTACACCTTC
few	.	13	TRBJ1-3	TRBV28	CASRQYSGNTIYF	TGTGCCTCAAGGCAGTACTCTGGAAACACCATATATTTT